Listed here is a single TCR beta chain. Its antigen is undetermined. This specimen belongs to a study of lymphopenia after photon versus proton radiotherapy. Study-wide findings and caveats: Photon-treated patients lost naive T cells and TCR diversity; proton-treated stayed stable. Oligoclonal CD8+ Temra expansion after nadir drove photon patients' diversity drop. Better survival with proton therapy was suggested as possible, not demonstrated. Larger post-nadir TCR diversity loss correlated inversely with survival in deceased patients.

This CDR3 is built from 13 residues. Germline CDR1 and CDR2: LNHDA and SQIVND (reference sequence). V was trimmed by 6 bases and J by 2 bases, leaving 10 bases between them. Libraries were prepared by immunoSEQ multiplex PCR; TCRdb keeps only in-frame clonotypes and omits some of them. The table records 25,000 to 30,000 clones, about 91% of them present only once. The TCR comes from a man over 45 with gastric cancer. This rearrangement joins TRBV19 to TRBJ2-5, with D possibly matching TRBD2 (6 bases). The material was peripheral blood, obtained from a patient treated with photon-based radiotherapy. The DNA for the CDR3 is TGTGCCAGTAGATTGGGGACTCAAGAGACCCAGTACTTC. The encoded protein is CASRLGTQETQYF.